The 5 T cell receptor beta chains in this list originate from one sample, sequenced in a study of CD8 T cells in ankylosing spondylitis (dated by TCRdb to the late 2010s). The library came from 5' RACE. Sequenced on an Illumina HiSeq 2500. TCRdb trimmed the raw reads at Q25, called clones with MiXCR and kept productive beta chains. Rows merge per CDR3 protein into single entries with the most common DNA and genes. The sample table shows 290,000 or so distinct CDR3 sequences, and about a fifth are seen once. In total, the top ten clones hold about 3.5% of the sample. Sequencing was performed on blood, either unsorted or a sorted T cell fraction (not recorded which). The receptor set was obtained from a female donor with ankylosing spondylitis or in good health (not recorded which).

This sequence joins TRBV12-5 and TRBJ2-1; the match to TRBD2 covers 10 bases. The junction had 2 bases not matched to a gene; V was cut back by 6 bases and J by 0 bases. The CDR3 extends over 15 amino acids. From germline, CDR1 is LGHNT and CDR2 FRNRAP. The CDR3 sequence: CASGPSGSSYNEQFF. Here the CDR3 DNA reads TGTGCTAGTGGGCCTAGCGGGAGCTCCTACAATGAGCAGTTCTTC.

This clonotype was seen a few times. The V call is TRBV12-3 or TRBV12-4, the J call TRBJ1-1; 9 bases map to TRBD1. The V gene end was trimmed by 5 bases and the J gene end by 3 bases; junction bases not matched to a gene: 7. The CDR3 spans 15 residues. The DNA of the CDR3 is TGTGCCAGCAGTGGGACAGGGTCTTATCACACTGAAGCTTTCTTT. This translates into CASSGTGSYHTEAFF.

This clonotype was detected only a few times. This chain links TRBV7-2 with TRBJ1-1; D ambiguous. Trimming removed 5 bases at V and 3 bases at J, with 13 bases between. The CDR3 is made up of 14 amino acids. In germline, CDR1 is SGHTA, CDR2 FQGNSA. The CDR3 bases are TGTGCCAGCAGCAGACTACGACCAGACACTGAAGCTTTCTTT. Translation gives CASSRLRPDTEAFF.

This clonotype has a handful of counts. One end of the junction does not line up with germline, which may come from a read error. This chain uses TRBV28 with TRBJ1-5, with D uncertain. Looked up from germline, CDR1 is MDHEN and CDR2 is SYDVKM. The CDR3 loop spans 13 amino acids. The CDR3 sequence: CASRSTSNQLQHF. The CDR3 DNA follows: TGTGCCAGCAGATCGACCTCAAATCAGCTCCAGCATTTT.

This clonotype occurred many times. The J gene is TRBJ2-3, the V gene TRBV20-1; perhaps TRBD1 as D (6 bases). Trimming shortened V by 6 bases and J by 3 bases, and 7 bases separated the two germline ends. The germline V gene has CDR1 DFQATT and CDR2 SNEGSKA (reference sequence). CDR3 length equals 11 residues. CDR3 protein: CSAGQTDTQYF. The CDR3 coding sequence is TGCAGTGCCGGACAGACAGATACGCAGTATTTT.